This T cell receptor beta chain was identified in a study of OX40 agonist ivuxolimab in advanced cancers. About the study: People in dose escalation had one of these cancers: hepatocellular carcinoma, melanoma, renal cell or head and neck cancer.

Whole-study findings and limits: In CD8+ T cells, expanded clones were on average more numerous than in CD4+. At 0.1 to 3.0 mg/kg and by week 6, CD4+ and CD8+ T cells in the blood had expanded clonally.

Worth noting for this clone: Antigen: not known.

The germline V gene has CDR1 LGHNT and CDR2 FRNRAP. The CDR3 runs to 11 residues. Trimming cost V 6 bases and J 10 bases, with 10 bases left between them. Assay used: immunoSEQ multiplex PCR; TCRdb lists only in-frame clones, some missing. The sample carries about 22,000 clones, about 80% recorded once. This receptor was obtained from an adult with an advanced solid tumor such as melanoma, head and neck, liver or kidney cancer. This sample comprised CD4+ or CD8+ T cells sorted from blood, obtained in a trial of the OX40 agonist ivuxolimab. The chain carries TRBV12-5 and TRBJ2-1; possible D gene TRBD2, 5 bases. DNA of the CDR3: TGTGCTAGTGGCCCTAGCCAAGAGCAGTTCTTC. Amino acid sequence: CASGPSQEQFF. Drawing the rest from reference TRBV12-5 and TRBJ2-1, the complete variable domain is DARVTQTPRHKVTEMGQEVTMRCQPILGHNTVFWYRQTMMQGLELLAYFRNRAPLDDSGMPKDRFSAEMPDATLATLKIQPSEPRDSAVYFCASGPSQEQFFGPGTRLTVL.